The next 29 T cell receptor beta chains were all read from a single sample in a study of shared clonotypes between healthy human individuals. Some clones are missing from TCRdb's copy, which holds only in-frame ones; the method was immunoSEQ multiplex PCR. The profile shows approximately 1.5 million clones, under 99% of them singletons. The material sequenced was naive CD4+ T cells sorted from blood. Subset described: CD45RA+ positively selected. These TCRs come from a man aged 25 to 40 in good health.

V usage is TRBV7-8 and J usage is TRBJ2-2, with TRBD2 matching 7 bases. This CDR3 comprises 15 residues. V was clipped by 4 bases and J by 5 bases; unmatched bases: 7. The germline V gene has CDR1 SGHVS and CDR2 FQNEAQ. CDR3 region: CASSSREGETGELFF. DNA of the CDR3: TGTGCCAGCAGCTCAAGGGAGGGTGAAACCGGGGAGCTGTTTTTT.

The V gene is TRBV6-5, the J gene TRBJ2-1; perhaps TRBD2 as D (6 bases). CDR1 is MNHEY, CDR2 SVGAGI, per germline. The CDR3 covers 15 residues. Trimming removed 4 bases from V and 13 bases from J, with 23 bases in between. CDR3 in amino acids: CASSFRETSGGPQFF. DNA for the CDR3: TGTGCCAGCAGTTTCCGGGAGACCAGCGGCGGACCCCAGTTCTTC.

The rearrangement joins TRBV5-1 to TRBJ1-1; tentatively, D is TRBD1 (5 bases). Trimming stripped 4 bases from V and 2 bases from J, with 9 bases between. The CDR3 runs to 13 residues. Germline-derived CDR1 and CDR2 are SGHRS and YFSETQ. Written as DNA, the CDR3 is TGCGCCAGCAGCGCGGGACCAAACACTGAAGCTTTCTTT. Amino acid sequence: CASSAGPNTEAFF.

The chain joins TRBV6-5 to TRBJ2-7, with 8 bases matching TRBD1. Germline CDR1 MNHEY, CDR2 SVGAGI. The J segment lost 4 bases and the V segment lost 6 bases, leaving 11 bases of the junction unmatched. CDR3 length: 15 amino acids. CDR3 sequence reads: CASSLDRGGLYEQYF. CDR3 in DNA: TGTGCCAGCAGCCTCGACAGGGGTGGCCTATACGAGCAGTACTTC.

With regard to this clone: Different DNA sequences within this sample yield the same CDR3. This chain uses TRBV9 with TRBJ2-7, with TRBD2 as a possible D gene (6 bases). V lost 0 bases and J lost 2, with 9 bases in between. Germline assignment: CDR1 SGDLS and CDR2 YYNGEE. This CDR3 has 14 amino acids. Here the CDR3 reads CASSVGGGTYEQYF. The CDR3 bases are TGTGCCAGCAGCGTAGGGGGAGGAACCTACGAGCAGTACTTC.

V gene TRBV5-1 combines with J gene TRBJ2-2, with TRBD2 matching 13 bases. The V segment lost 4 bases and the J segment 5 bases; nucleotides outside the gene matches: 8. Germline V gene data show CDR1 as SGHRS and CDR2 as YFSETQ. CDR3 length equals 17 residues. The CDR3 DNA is TGCGCCAGCAGCGCTGGGACTAGCGGGGTTCGGACCGGGGAGCTGTTTTTT. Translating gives CASSAGTSGVRTGELFF. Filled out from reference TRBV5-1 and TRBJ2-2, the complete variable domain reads KAGVTQTPRYLIKTRGQQVTLSCSPISGHRSVSWYQQTPGQGLQFLFEYFSETQRNKGNFPGRFSGRQFSNSRSEMNVSTLELGDSALYLCASSAGTSGVRTGELFFGEGSRLTVL.

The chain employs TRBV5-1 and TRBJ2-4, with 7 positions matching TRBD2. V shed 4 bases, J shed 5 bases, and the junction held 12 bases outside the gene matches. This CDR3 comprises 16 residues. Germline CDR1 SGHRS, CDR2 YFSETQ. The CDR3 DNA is TGCGCCAGCAGCCCGGCGTTACCGGGACTACAAAACATTCAGTACTTC. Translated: CASSPALPGLQNIQYF.

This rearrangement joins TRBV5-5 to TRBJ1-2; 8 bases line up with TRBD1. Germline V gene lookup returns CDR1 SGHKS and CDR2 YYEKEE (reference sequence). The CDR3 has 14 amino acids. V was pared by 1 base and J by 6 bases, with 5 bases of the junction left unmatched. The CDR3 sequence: CASSLTGGVHGYTF. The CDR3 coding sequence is TGTGCCAGCAGCTTGACAGGGGGAGTTCATGGCTACACCTTC.

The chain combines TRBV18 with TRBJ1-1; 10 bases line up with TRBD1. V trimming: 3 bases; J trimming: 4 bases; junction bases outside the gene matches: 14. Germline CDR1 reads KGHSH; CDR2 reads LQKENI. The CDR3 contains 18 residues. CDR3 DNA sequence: TGTGCCAGCTCACCCGGGATGACAGGGGGCGGGTCGGGCACTGAAGCTTTCTTT. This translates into CASSPGMTGGGSGTEAFF.

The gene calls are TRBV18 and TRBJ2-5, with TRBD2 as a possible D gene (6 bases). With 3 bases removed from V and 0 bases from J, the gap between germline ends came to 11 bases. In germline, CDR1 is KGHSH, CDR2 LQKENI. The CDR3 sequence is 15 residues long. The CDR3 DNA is TGTGCCAGCTCACCTTTTCCGGGGGACCAAGAGACCCAGTACTTC. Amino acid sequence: CASSPFPGDQETQYF.

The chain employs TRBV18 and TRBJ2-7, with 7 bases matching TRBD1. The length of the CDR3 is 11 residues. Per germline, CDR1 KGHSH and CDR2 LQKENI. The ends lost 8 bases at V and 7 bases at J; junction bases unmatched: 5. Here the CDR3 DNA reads TGTGCCAGCACACAGGGGTATGAGCAGTACTTC. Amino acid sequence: CASTQGYEQYF.

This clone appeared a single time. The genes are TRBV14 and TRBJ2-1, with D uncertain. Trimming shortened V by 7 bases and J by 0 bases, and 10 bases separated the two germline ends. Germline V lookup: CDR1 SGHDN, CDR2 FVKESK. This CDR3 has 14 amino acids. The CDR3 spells CASNHASSYNEQFF. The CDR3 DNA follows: TGTGCCAGCAACCACGCTAGCTCCTACAATGAGCAGTTCTTC.

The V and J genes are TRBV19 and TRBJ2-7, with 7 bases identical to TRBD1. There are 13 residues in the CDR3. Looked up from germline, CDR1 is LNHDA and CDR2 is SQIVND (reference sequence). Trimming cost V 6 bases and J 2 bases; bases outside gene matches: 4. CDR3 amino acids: CASRRQGAYEQYF. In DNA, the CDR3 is TGTGCCAGTAGAAGACAGGGCGCCTACGAGCAGTACTTC.

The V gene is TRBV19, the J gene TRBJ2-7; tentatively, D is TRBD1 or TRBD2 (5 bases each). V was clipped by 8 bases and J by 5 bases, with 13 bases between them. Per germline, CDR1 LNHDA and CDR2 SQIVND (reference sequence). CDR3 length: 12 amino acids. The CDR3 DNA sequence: TGTGCCAGTGGGACCCTGCATGACGAGCAGTACTTC. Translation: CASGTLHDEQYF.

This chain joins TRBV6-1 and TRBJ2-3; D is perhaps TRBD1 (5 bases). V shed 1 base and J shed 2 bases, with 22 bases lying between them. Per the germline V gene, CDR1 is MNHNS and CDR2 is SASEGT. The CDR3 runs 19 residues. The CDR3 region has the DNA TGTGCCAGCAGTGAAGGGGTAAAGCAGCCAGGGATGGTCACAGATACGCAGTATTTT. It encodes CASSEGVKQPGMVTDTQYF.

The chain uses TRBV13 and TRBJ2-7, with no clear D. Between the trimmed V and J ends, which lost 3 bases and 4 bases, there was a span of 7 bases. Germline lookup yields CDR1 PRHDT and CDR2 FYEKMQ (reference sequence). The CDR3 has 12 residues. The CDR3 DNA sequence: TGTGCCAGCAGCTTGTTAAGGTACGAGCAGTACTTC. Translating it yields CASSLLRYEQYF.

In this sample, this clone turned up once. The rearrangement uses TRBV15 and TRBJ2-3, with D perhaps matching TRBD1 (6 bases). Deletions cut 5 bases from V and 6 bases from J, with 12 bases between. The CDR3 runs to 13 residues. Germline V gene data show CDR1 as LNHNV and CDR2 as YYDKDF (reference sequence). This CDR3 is CATSGWTADTQYF. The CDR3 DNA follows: TGTGCCACCAGCGGTTGGACAGCCGATACGCAGTATTTT.

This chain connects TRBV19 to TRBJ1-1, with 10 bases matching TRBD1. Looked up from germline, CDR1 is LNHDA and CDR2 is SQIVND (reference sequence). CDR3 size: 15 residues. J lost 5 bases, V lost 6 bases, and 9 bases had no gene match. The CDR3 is CASSNLGQGRTEAFF. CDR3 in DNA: TGTGCCAGTAGCAACCTGGGACAGGGGAGGACTGAAGCTTTCTTT.

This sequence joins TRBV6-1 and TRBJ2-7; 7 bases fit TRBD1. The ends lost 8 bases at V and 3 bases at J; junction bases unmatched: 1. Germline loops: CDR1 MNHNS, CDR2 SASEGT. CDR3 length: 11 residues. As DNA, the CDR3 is TGTGCCAGCGGGACAGTCTACGAGCAGTACTTC. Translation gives CASGTVYEQYF.

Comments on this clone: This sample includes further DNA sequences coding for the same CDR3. The CDR3, as DNA: TGTGCCAGCAGCCCTGGAGGGGCCCAAGAGACCCAGTACTTC. Protein: CASSPGGAQETQYF. The chain employs TRBV7-2 and TRBJ2-5, with a possible D match to TRBD2 (6 bases). Trimming shortened V by 5 bases and J by 1 base, and 11 bases separated the two germline ends. This CDR3 has 14 residues. The germline V gene encodes CDR1 SGHTA and CDR2 FQGNSA.

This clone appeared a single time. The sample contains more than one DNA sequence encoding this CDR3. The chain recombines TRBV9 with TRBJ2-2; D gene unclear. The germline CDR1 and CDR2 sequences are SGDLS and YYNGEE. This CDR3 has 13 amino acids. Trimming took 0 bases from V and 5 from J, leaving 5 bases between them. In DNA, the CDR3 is TGTGCCAGCAGCGTAGCCCCGACCGGGGAGCTGTTTTTT. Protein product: CASSVAPTGELFF.

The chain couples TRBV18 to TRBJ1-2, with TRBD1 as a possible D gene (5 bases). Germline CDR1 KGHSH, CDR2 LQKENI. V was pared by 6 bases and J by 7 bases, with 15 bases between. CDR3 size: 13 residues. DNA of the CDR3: TGTGCCAGCTCTCCCCTCAAGGGGCCTGGCTACACCTTC. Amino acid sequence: CASSPLKGPGYTF.

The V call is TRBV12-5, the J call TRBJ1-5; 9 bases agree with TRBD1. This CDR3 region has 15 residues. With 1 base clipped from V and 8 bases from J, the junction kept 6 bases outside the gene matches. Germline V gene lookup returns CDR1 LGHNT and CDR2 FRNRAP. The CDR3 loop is CASGLGIDRGEPQHF. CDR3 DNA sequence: TGTGCTAGTGGTTTGGGTATCGACAGGGGGGAGCCCCAGCATTTT.

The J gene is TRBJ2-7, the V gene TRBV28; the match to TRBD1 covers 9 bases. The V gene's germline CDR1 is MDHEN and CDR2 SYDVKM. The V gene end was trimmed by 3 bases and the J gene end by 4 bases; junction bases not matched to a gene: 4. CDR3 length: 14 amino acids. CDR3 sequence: CASSLRTGEYEQYF. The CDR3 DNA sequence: TGTGCCAGCAGTTTGCGGACAGGGGAATACGAGCAGTACTTC.

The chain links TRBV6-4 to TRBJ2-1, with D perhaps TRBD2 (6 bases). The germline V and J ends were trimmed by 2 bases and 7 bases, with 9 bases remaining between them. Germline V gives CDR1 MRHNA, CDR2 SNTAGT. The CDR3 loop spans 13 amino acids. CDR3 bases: TGTGCCAGCAGTGACCTAGCGTGGAATGAGCAGTTCTTC. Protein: CASSDLAWNEQFF.

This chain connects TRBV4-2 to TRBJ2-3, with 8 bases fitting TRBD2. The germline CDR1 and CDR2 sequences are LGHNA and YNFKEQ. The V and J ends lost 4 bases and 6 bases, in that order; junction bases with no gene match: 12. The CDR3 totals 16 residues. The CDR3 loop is CASSPSGGRVGDTQYF. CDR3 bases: TGTGCCAGCAGCCCCAGCGGGGGACGGGTCGGGGATACGCAGTATTTT.

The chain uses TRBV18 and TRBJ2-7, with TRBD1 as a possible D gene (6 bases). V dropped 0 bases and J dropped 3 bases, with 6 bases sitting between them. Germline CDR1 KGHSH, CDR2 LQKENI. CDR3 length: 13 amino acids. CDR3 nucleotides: TGTGCCAGCTCACCACCACAGGGCTACGAGCAGTACTTC. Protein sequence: CASSPPQGYEQYF.

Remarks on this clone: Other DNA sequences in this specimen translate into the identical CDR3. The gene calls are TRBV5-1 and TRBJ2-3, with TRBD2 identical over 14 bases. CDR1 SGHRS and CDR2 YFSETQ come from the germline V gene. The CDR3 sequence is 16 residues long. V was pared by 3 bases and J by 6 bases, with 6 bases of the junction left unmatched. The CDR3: CASSSGLAGGSDTQYF. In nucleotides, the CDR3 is TGCGCCAGCAGCTCCGGACTAGCGGGAGGTTCGGATACGCAGTATTTT.

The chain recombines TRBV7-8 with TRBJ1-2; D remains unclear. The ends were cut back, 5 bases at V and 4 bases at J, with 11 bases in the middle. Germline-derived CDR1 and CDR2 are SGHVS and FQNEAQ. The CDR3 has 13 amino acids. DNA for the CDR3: TGTGCCAGCAGCCAGTTGGCCGTCTATGGCTACACCTTC. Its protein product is CASSQLAVYGYTF.